This T cell receptor beta chain was sequenced for a study of cytomegalovirus exposure and HLA in healthy donors. The study, taken as a whole, reports: It was confirmed in vitro that a few of the CMV-associated chains were specific for CMV antigens. According to a later analysis, donors in an Asian-associated ancestry cluster reportedly had fewer N-insertions than the approximately 670-donor mean. Altogether, 150 or so TCR beta chains were recorded as cytomegalovirus-associated. Accurate predictions that matched the HLA-A and HLA-B alleles of most subjects were reportedly made from TCR beta sequences.

The CDR3 is made up of 16 amino acids. The V gene end was trimmed by 3 bases and the J gene end by 2 bases; junction bases not matched to a gene: 3. Germline V gene sequence: CDR1 KGHSH, CDR2 LQKENI. The PCR ran on 60 Vbeta and 13 Jbeta primers. Libraries were prepared by immunoSEQ multiplex PCR; TCRdb keeps only in-frame clonotypes and omits some of them. This sample has 100,000 or so clones, with 85% found just once. About this clone: The antigen is undetermined.

This TCR came from a man aged 30-40 years in good health and CMV-seronegative. Sequencing was carried out using PBMCs. The rearrangement links TRBV18 to TRBJ1-3, with 11 positions matching TRBD1. The CDR3 sequence is CASSPWDRGTGNTIYF. CDR3 DNA sequence: TGTGCCAGCTCACCGTGGGACAGGGGGACTGGAAACACCATATATTTT.